This T cell receptor (beta chain) was profiled in a study of blood T cell repertoires in COVID-19. Study in general: The United States, Italy and Spain provided the acute and convalescent COVID-19 samples. T cells, B-cell-depleted T cells, or PBMCs supplied cDNA or gDNA.

Here immunoSEQ multiplex PCR was the method, and the copy in TCRdb shows in-frame clones only, minus some. The sample has hundreds of thousands of clones; more than 70% are singletons. The length of the CDR3 is 15 residues. Germline V gene data show CDR1 as SNHLY and CDR2 as FYNNEI. V was pared by 6 bases and J by 4 bases, with 5 bases of the junction left unmatched. Material for sequencing was peripheral blood. V usage is TRBV2 and J usage is TRBJ2-2; 10 bases agree with TRBD2. The sequence was obtained from a woman in her 50s who had recovered from COVID-19. The CDR3: CASRRLAGGTGELFF. The DNA of the CDR3 is TGTGCCAGCAGAAGACTAGCGGGTGGCACCGGGGAGCTGTTTTTT.